One TCR beta chain is described in this entry. The antigen remains undetermined. The CDR3 is 12 residues long. Germline-derived CDR1 and CDR2 are SNHLY and FYNNEI. V was clipped by 4 bases and J by 4 bases, with 7 bases between them. The data stem from a study of T cell responses to AZD1222 COVID-19 vaccine. Overall study findings and caveats: The donor group comprised mostly white British people and more females; the analysis possibly underestimated clonal diversity.

TCRdb keeps only in-frame clones here, not all; method: immunoSEQ multiplex PCR. The profile shows some 130,000 clones, approximately 90% of them singletons. The receptor comes from an adult in good health. The sample consisted of peripheral blood, taken on day 0 of AZD1222 vaccination. The rearrangement joins TRBV2 to TRBJ1-2; D uncertain. CDR3 in amino acids: CASSVRSYGYTF. The CDR3 DNA reads TGTGCCAGCAGTGTTCGCAGCTATGGCTACACCTTC.